Presented here are 8 T cell receptor beta chains from one specimen sequenced in a study of cytomegalovirus exposure and HLA in healthy donors. Vbeta (60) and Jbeta (13) primers were used in the PCR. Clones were read by immunoSEQ multiplex PCR, and TCRdb kept only the in-frame ones, dropping some. Seen in this sample are around 150,000 clones; the ten most common clones hold 2% to 3%. The sequencing input was PBMCs. All receptors come from a man aged 35 to 55 in good health and CMV-seronegative.

The V gene is TRBV7-9, the J gene TRBJ2-3; D possibly corresponds to TRBD2 (5 bases). Trimming shortened V by 5 bases and J by 4 bases, and 13 bases separated the two germline ends. CDR1 and CDR2 (germline): SEHNR, FQNEAQ (reference sequence). The CDR3 sequence is 14 residues long. CDR3 in amino acids: CASSLGSSSDTQYF. In DNA, the CDR3 is TGTGCCAGCAGCCTTGGGAGCTCCTCAGATACGCAGTATTTT.

The rearrangement links TRBV7-9 to TRBJ2-1; D gene uncertain. Trimming removed 1 base at V and 0 bases at J, with 7 bases between. The germline V gene has CDR1 SEHNR and CDR2 FQNEAQ (reference sequence). The CDR3 is 15 amino acids. CDR3 region: CASSLGSSSYNEQFF. The DNA of the CDR3 is TGTGCCAGCAGCTTAGGGTCGAGCTCCTACAATGAGCAGTTCTTC. The full variable domain, completed using reference TRBV7-9 and TRBJ2-1, is DTGVSQNPRHKITKRGQNVTFRCDPISEHNRLYWYRQTLGQGPEFLTYFQNEAQLEKSRLLSDRFSAERPKGSFSTLEIQRTEQGDSAMYLCASSLGSSSYNEQFFGPGTRLTVL.

This chain joins TRBV5-1 and TRBJ1-1; perhaps TRBD1 as D (6 bases). Trimming took off 3 bases at V and 4 bases at J, with 13 bases between the two ends. Per the germline V gene, CDR1 is SGHRS and CDR2 is YFSETQ. There are 14 residues in the CDR3. The DNA for the CDR3 is TGCGCCAGCAGCTGGACCGTGGGGGCCACTGAAGCTTTCTTT. It codes for CASSWTVGATEAFF.

This chain connects TRBV20-1 to TRBJ2-2, with D uncertain. Germline loops: CDR1 DFQATT, CDR2 SNEGSKA (reference sequence). Trimming left V 3 bases short and J 6 bases short, with 5 bases between. The CDR3 length is 11 residues. The CDR3 nucleotides read TGCAGTGCTAGTAATGCCGGGGAGCTGTTTTTT. Residues: CSASNAGELFF.

V gene TRBV18 combines with J gene TRBJ2-3; no definite D call. Germline CDR1 is KGHSH and CDR2 is LQKENI. Trimming removed 6 bases at V and 2 bases at J, with 18 bases between. This CDR3 comprises 16 residues. The CDR3 spells CASSRLVNGPTDTQYF. The CDR3 DNA reads as TGTGCCAGCTCCCGCCTGGTGAATGGCCCCACAGATACGCAGTATTTT.

J is TRBJ2-2 and V is TRBV6-1; D is possibly TRBD1 (6 bases). There are 14 residues in the CDR3. CDR1 is MNHNS and CDR2 is SASEGT in the germline V gene. V shed 4 bases and J shed 4 bases, with 10 bases lying between them. CDR3 sequence reads: CASSATGTTGELFF. CDR3 in DNA: TGTGCCAGCAGTGCTACAGGGACCACCGGGGAGCTGTTTTTT.

The chain recombines TRBV18 with TRBJ2-3; D is ambiguous. Trimming stripped 3 bases from V and 2 bases from J, with 12 bases between. CDR3 size: 15 residues. The V gene's germline CDR1 is KGHSH and CDR2 LQKENI. CDR3 amino acids: CASSPPELYTDTQYF. The CDR3 nucleotides are TGTGCCAGCTCACCTCCTGAACTCTACACAGATACGCAGTATTTT.

The J gene is TRBJ1-1, the V gene TRBV19, with TRBD1 as a possible D gene (6 bases). V lost 5 bases, J lost 4 bases, and 26 bases lay in between. Germline V gene sequence: CDR1 LNHDA, CDR2 SQIVND (reference sequence). This CDR3 contains 18 residues. CDR3 DNA sequence: TGTGCCAGTAGTCGAGGGGGGGTCTCCCCCAATAGGGTCACTGAAGCTTTCTTT. This encodes CASSRGGVSPNRVTEAFF.